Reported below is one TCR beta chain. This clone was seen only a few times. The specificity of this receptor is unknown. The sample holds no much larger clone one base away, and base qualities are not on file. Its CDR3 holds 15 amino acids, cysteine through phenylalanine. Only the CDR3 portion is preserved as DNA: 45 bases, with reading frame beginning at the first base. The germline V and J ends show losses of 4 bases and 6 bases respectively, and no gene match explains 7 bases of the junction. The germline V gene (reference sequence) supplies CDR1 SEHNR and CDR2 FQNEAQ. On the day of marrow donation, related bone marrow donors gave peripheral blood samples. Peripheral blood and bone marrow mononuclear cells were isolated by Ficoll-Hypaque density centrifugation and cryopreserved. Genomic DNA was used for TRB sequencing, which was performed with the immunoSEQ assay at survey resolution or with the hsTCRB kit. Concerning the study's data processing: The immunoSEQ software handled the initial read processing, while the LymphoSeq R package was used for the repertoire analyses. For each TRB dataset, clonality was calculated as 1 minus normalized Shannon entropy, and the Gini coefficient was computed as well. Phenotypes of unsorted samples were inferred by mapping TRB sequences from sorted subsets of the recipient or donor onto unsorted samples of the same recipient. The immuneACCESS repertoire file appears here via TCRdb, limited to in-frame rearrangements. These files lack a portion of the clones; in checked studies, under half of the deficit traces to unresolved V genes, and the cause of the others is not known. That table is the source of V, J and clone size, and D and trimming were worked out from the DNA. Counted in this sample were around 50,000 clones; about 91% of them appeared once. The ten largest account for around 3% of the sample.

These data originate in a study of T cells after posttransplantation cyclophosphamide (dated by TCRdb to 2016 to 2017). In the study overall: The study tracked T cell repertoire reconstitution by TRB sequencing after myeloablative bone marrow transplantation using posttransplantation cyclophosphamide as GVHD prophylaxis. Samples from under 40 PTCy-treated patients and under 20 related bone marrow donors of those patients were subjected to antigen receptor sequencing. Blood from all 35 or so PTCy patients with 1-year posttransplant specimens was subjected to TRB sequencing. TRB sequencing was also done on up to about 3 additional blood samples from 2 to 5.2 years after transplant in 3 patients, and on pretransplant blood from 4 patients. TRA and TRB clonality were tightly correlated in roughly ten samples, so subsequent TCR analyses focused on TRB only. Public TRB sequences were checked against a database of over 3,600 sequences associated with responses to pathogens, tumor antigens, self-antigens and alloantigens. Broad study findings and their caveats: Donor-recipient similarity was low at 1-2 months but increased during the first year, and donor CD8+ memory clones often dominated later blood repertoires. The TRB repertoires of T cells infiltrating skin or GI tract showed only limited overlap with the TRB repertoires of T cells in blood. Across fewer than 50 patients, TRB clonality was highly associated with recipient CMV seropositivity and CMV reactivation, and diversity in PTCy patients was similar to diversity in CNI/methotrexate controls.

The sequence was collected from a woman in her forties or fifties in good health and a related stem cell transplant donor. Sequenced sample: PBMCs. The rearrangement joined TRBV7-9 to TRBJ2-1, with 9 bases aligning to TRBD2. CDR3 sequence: CASSWTSEGVNEQFF. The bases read TGTGCCAGCAGCTGGACTAGCGAGGGGGTCAATGAGCAGTTCTTC.